This T cell receptor beta chain was identified in a study of response to subunit inactivated influenza vaccine. TCRdb redid the calling of the RT-PCR reads with MiXCR, one entry per CDR3 protein. The sample lists around 200,000 distinct CDR3 sequences, about 12% occurring once. Study-wide results and limits: It was suggested by the authors that few new T cells are recruited by each seasonal influenza vaccination.

The CDR3 runs to 13 residues. The V end was cut by 2 bases, the J end by 4 bases, with 8 bases between. CDR1 and CDR2 from the germline V gene are MNHEY and SVGEGT. A note on this clonotype: Its antigen is as yet unknown.

These data were likewise used in another study, on T cells expressing NK-cell markers. That work contributes: For TCR beta, cDNA was produced by 5'RACE template switching with UMIs. Just one sequenced donor of eight was HCMV-seronegative, while seven were seropositive. The CD3+CD56-NKG2C+ fraction was also led by these clonotypes in a handful of donors. It remained uncertain whether the expanded NKG2C+ T cell clones were specific for HCMV antigens.

This sequence was found in a man in his fifties who received an inactivated influenza vaccine. The specimen was CD8+ T cells sorted from PBMCs, collected 11 to 12 days after vaccination. The chain is built from TRBV6-2 or TRBV6-3 and TRBJ1-1; D gene unclear. CDR3 loop: CASSYAGGTEAFF. The CDR3 DNA reads TGTGCCAGCAGTTACGCCGGAGGCACTGAAGCTTTCTTT.